These 6 T cell receptor beta chains originate from one sample sequenced in a study of CD8 T cells in Susac syndrome. The authors reverse transcribed about 0.5 to 1 ug RNA with random hexamers. TCRdb called the immunoSEQ multiplex PCR reads again in MiXCR, with one record for every CDR3 protein. The table records 140,000 or so distinct CDR3 sequences, approximately 95% of them present only once. The sample comprised CD4+ T cells from PBMCs. The receptors were gathered from a human donor with multiple sclerosis.

This chain connects TRBV28 to TRBJ2-1; D not certain. The CDR3 totals 18 residues. V lost 10 bases, J lost 0 bases, and 25 bases lay in between. Germline lookup yields CDR1 MDHEN and CDR2 SYDVKM. CDR3 bases: TGTGCCACCAGGACCCTAAGGCGCGGAGTCGGCTCCTACAATGAGCAGTTCTTC. Translated, it gives CATRTLRRGVGSYNEQFF. Drawing the rest from reference TRBV28 and TRBJ2-1, the complete variable domain is DVKVTQSSRYLVKRTGEKVFLECVQDMDHENMFWYRQDPGLGLRLIYFSYDVKMKEKGDIPEGYSVSREKKERFSLILESASTNQTSMYLCATRTLRRGVGSYNEQFFGPGTRLTVL.

The V gene is TRBV28, the J gene TRBJ2-7, with a tentative D call TRBD1 (5 bases). The CDR3 runs to 19 residues. V dropped 3 bases and J dropped 0 bases, with 24 bases sitting between them. Germline values: CDR1 MDHEN, CDR2 SYDVKM. The CDR3 sequence is CASSFLETVQATSSYEQYF. As DNA, the CDR3 is TGTGCCAGCAGTTTTCTGGAGACAGTCCAGGCTACAAGCTCCTACGAGCAGTACTTC.

The V call is TRBV20-1, the J call TRBJ2-1; 9 bases agree with TRBD1. V was pared by 0 bases and J by 8 bases, with 5 bases of the junction left unmatched. Germline V gene lookup returns CDR1 DFQATT and CDR2 SNEGSKA (reference sequence). This CDR3 has 14 residues. The CDR3 spells CSARDGRTGDEQFF. CDR3 DNA sequence: TGCAGTGCTAGAGATGGACGGACAGGGGATGAGCAGTTCTTC.

The V gene is TRBV28, the J gene TRBJ2-1; TRBD2 is a possible D gene (6 bases). This CDR3 has 12 residues. V was trimmed by 6 bases and J by 12 bases, leaving 15 bases between them. CDR1 and CDR2 (germline): MDHEN, SYDVKM. In DNA, the CDR3 is TGTGCCAGCAGCCGAACCGGGACTGTGCAGTTCTTC. This translates into CASSRTGTVQFF.

A single count supports this clonotype. The chain has TRBV9 and TRBJ2-7; D ambiguous. Germline-derived CDR1 and CDR2 are SGDLS and YYNGEE. V lost 3 bases, J lost 0 bases, and 7 bases lay in between. CDR3 length: 13 amino acids. The CDR3 sequence: CASSGRVSYEQYF. CDR3 nucleotides: TGTGCCAGCAGCGGACGGGTCTCCTACGAGCAGTACTTC.

The rearrangement uses TRBV12-3 or TRBV12-4 and TRBJ1-2; D gene uncertain. This CDR3 spans 14 amino acids. Trimming took off 2 bases at V and 3 bases at J, with 10 bases between the two ends. The CDR3 sequence is CASSLKGRYYGYTF. CDR3 DNA sequence: TGTGCCAGCAGTTTAAAAGGGCGTTACTATGGCTACACCTTC.